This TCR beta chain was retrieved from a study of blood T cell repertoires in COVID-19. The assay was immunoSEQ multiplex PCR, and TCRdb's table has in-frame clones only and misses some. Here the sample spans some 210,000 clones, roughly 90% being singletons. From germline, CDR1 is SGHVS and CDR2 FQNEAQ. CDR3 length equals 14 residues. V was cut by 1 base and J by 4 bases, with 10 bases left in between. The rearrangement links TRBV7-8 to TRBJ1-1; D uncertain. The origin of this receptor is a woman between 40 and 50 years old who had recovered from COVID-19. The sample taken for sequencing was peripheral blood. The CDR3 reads CASSLEGAGTEAFF. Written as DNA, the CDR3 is TGTGCCAGCAGCTTAGAGGGTGCGGGCACTGAAGCTTTCTTT.